The rows below give T cell receptor beta chains drawn from one sample of a study of T cell changes during pregnancy in multiple sclerosis. Here immunoSEQ multiplex PCR was the method, and the copy in TCRdb shows in-frame clones only, minus some. The table shows 30,000 to 35,000 clones, with nearly 90% occurring only once. The sample consisted of CD4+ T cells from peripheral blood mononuclear cells, taken in the third trimester of pregnancy. The origin of the receptors is a female donor in good health, enrolled as a control in a pregnancy study. Both conserved end residues are part of each CDR3. Each record gives: D gene, J gene, V gene, clone size, CDR3 protein, CDR3 DNA. D genes are given only for firm matches. Clone size is not always given. Where it is, it says once, few, many or a class for expanded clones.

D: .; J: TRBJ2-1; V: TRBV5-6; size: once; CDR3: CASSPGVAFDEQFF; DNA: TGTGCCAGCAGCCCGGGGGTAGCTTTCGATGAGCAGTTCTTC
D: TRBD1; J: TRBJ1-4; V: TRBV29-1; size: .; CDR3: CSVEFPGQVGEKLFF; DNA: TGCAGCGTCGAGTTTCCGGGACAGGTGGGGGAAAAACTGTTTTTT
D: TRBD2; J: TRBJ2-3; V: TRBV19; size: .; CDR3: CASTPERGGTDTQYF; DNA: TGTGCCAGTACCCCGGAGCGGGGGGGCACAGATACGCAGTATTTT
D: .; J: TRBJ2-3; V: TRBV5-4; size: .; CDR3: CASSLNGWGGSDTQYF; DNA: TGTGCCAGCAGCTTGAATGGTTGGGGGGGCTCAGATACGCAGTATTTT
D: .; J: TRBJ1-2; V: TRBV6-1; size: .; CDR3: CASTRGNYGYTF; DNA: TGTGCCAGCACTAGGGGCAACTATGGCTACACCTTC
D: TRBD1; J: TRBJ1-2; V: TRBV15; size: .; CDR3: CATKRPGQGIFNYGYTF; DNA: TGTGCCACAAAACGCCCGGGACAGGGTATATTTAACTATGGCTACACCTTC
D: .; J: TRBJ2-6; V: TRBV18; size: .; CDR3: CASSPPTSGANVLTF; DNA: TGTGCCAGCTCACCACCTACATCTGGGGCCAACGTCCTGACTTTC
D: TRBD2; J: TRBJ2-5; V: TRBV9; size: .; CDR3: CASSPRGLVSRWETQYF; DNA: TGTGCCAGCAGCCCGAGGGGACTAGTTAGTCGTTGGGAGACCCAGTACTTC
D: .; J: TRBJ2-3; V: TRBV12-5; size: few; CDR3: CASGSDSKDTQYF; DNA: TGTGCTAGTGGTTCCGACAGCAAGGATACGCAGTATTTT
D: .; J: TRBJ1-2; V: TRBV25-1; size: .; CDR3: CASSGQRYGYTF; DNA: TGTGCCAGCAGCGGACAACGCTATGGCTACACCTTC
D: TRBD1; J: TRBJ1-2; V: TRBV27; size: .; CDR3: CASSLLGTGDGYTF; DNA: TGTGCCAGCAGTTTACTCGGGACAGGGGATGGCTACACCTTC
D: TRBD1; J: TRBJ2-1; V: TRBV5-1; size: .; CDR3: CASSSRDRDYNEQFF; DNA: TGCGCCAGCAGCTCCCGGGACAGGGACTACAATGAGCAGTTCTTC
D: .; J: TRBJ2-1; V: TRBV5-1; size: .; CDR3: CASSLAASYNEQFF; DNA: TGCGCCAGCAGCTTGGCCGCTAGTTACAATGAGCAGTTCTTC
D: .; J: TRBJ1-6; V: TRBV30; size: .; CDR3: CAWSVGSSYNSPLHF; DNA: TGTGCCTGGAGTGTAGGGAGCTCCTATAATTCACCCCTCCACTTT
D: .; J: TRBJ1-5; V: TRBV18; size: .; CDR3: CASSPRSGVGNQPQHF; DNA: TGTGCCAGCTCACCACGATCAGGGGTTGGCAATCAGCCCCAGCATTTT
D: TRBD1; J: TRBJ1-5; V: TRBV10-3; size: .; CDR3: CAITRQGASNQPQHF; DNA: TGTGCCATCACCCGACAGGGGGCGAGCAATCAGCCCCAGCATTTT
D: TRBD1; J: TRBJ2-1; V: TRBV7-2; size: .; CDR3: CASSYRTGGARVF; DNA: TGTGCCAGCAGCTACCGGACAGGGGGCGCTAGGGTCTTC
D: .; J: TRBJ1-1; V: TRBV2; size: .; CDR3: CASRTGVGSGTEAFF; DNA: TGTGCCAGCAGGACCGGGGTCGGGAGCGGCACTGAAGCTTTCTTT
D: TRBD1; J: TRBJ1-4; V: TRBV2; size: few; CDR3: CASSAPQGISEKLFF; DNA: TGTGCCAGCAGTGCCCCACAGGGGATTAGTGAAAAACTGTTTTTT
D: TRBD1; J: TRBJ1-1; V: TRBV27; size: .; CDR3: CASTQRVGTGNTEAFF; DNA: TGTGCCAGCACACAACGGGTAGGGACAGGGAACACTGAAGCTTTCTTT
D: .; J: TRBJ1-5; V: TRBV2; size: .; CDR3: CASQQDSNQPQHF; DNA: TGTGCCAGCCAACAGGATAGCAATCAGCCCCAGCATTTT
D: .; J: TRBJ2-4; V: TRBV13; size: .; CDR3: CASSHSPQVAKNIQYF; DNA: TGTGCCAGCAGCCATAGCCCGCAAGTAGCCAAAAACATTCAGTACTTC
D: .; J: TRBJ2-1; V: TRBV7-2; size: .; CDR3: CASSLLGAVSYNEQFF; DNA: TGTGCCAGCAGCTTACTGGGAGCGGTCTCCTACAATGAGCAGTTCTTC
D: .; J: TRBJ2-7; V: TRBV7-2; size: .; CDR3: CASSLVGQSSYEQYF; DNA: TGTGCCAGCAGCCTCGTTGGGCAGAGCTCCTACGAGCAGTACTTC
D: TRBD1; J: TRBJ1-2; V: TRBV27; size: medium-sized; CDR3: CASRPTGEAGYTF; DNA: TGTGCCAGCAGACCTACAGGGGAGGCTGGCTACACCTTC
D: TRBD2; J: TRBJ2-7; V: TRBV14; size: .; CDR3: CASSLTSGRAYEQYF; DNA: TGTGCCAGCAGCCTTACTAGCGGGAGGGCGTACGAGCAGTACTTC
D: .; J: TRBJ2-1; V: TRBV27; size: .; CDR3: CASSFRTGGDNEQFF; DNA: TGTGCCAGCAGTTTCCGGACAGGCGGGGACAATGAGCAGTTCTTC
D: .; J: TRBJ2-3; V: TRBV14; size: once; CDR3: CASSQDQVAPGSDTQYF; DNA: TGTGCCAGCAGCCAAGATCAGGTGGCCCCTGGGTCCGATACGCAGTATTTT
D: TRBD2; J: TRBJ2-1; V: TRBV5-8; size: .; CDR3: CASKPGLAVSSYNEQFF; DNA: TGTGCCAGCAAACCGGGACTAGCGGTGAGCTCCTACAATGAGCAGTTCTTC
D: TRBD2; J: TRBJ2-1; V: TRBV19; size: .; CDR3: CASSFGTSGSNEQFF; DNA: TGTGCCAGTAGTTTTGGGACTAGCGGGAGCAATGAGCAGTTCTTC
D: .; J: TRBJ1-3; V: TRBV29-1; size: .; CDR3: CSVEEGVYSGNTIYF; DNA: TGCAGCGTTGAAGAAGGGGTATATTCTGGAAACACCATATATTTT
D: TRBD1; J: TRBJ1-1; V: TRBV5-4; size: few; CDR3: CASSLRYRGDTEAFF; DNA: TGTGCCAGCAGCTTAAGGTACAGGGGGGACACTGAAGCTTTCTTT
D: TRBD1; J: TRBJ1-1; V: TRBV5-1; size: .; CDR3: CASSITGVVNTEAFF; DNA: TGCGCCAGCAGCATTACAGGGGTAGTGAACACTGAAGCTTTCTTT
D: .; J: TRBJ1-5; V: TRBV7-2; size: .; CDR3: CASSLGGGGNQPQHF; DNA: TGTGCCAGCAGCTTAGGAGGGGGGGGCAATCAGCCCCAGCATTTT
D: .; J: TRBJ1-1; V: TRBV6-1; size: .; CDR3: CASSVANTEAFF; DNA: TGTGCCAGCAGTGTGGCGAACACTGAAGCTTTCTTT
D: TRBD1; J: TRBJ1-5; V: TRBV7-9; size: .; CDR3: CASVRGLGQPQHF; DNA: TGTGCCAGCGTCAGGGGGCTCGGGCAGCCCCAGCATTTT
D: .; J: TRBJ2-1; V: TRBV4-1; size: .; CDR3: CASSQEVGQRWDEQFF; DNA: TGCGCCAGCAGCCAAGAGGTGGGACAACGCTGGGATGAGCAGTTCTTC
D: TRBD2; J: TRBJ2-1; V: TRBV19; size: once; CDR3: CASSIVGGPWYEQFF; DNA: TGTGCCAGTAGTATCGTGGGAGGGCCGTGGTATGAGCAGTTCTTC